The 4 T cell receptor beta chains below come from one sample, sequenced in a study of early T cells in non-severe SARS-CoV-2 infection. TCRdb itself ran the 5' RACE reads through MiXCR, one entry per CDR3 protein. This table holds under 35,000 distinct CDR3 sequences, approximately 4.6% found once. Sequenced: whole blood. Every receptor here comes from an adult who was a healthcare worker with PCR-confirmed SARS-CoV-2 infection or an uninfected control (not recorded which).

This clonotype was observed at least ten times. This chain connects TRBV20-1 to TRBJ2-1; 8 bases map to TRBD1. With 3 bases clipped from V and 9 bases from J, the junction kept 4 bases outside the gene matches. The CDR3 has 12 residues. Germline CDR1 and CDR2: DFQATT and SNEGSKA (reference sequence). The CDR3 nucleotides are TGCAGTGCTAGGCCAGGGGGCGCTGAGCAGTTCTTC. Protein: CSARPGGAEQFF.

This clonotype was counted ten times or more. The V gene is TRBV5-1, the J gene TRBJ2-7; 8 nucleotides line up with TRBD1. CDR1 and CDR2 (germline): SGHRS, YFSETQ. CDR3 length: 14 amino acids. After removal of 4 bases from V and 3 bases from J, the junction contained 6 bases not matched to a gene. In DNA form, the CDR3 reads TGCGCCAGCAGCCCAGGGACAGGACTCTACGAGCAGTACTTC. Its protein is CASSPGTGLYEQYF.

The V gene is TRBV3-1, the J gene TRBJ1-3, with D unresolved. Per germline, CDR1 LGHDT and CDR2 YNNKEL (reference sequence). The CDR3 loop spans 13 amino acids. Trimming removed 2 bases at V and 4 bases at J, with 6 bases between. CDR3 amino acids: CASSQLSGNTIYF. The CDR3 nucleotides read TGTGCCAGCAGCCAATTGTCCGGAAACACCATATATTTT.

This clonotype was found many times. The chain is built from TRBV9 and TRBJ1-4; the D is unclear. The CDR3 runs to 14 residues. V lost 0 bases to trimming and J lost 5 bases, with 8 bases between them. CDR1 SGDLS and CDR2 YYNGEE come from the germline V gene. The CDR3 DNA reads TGTGCCAGCAGCGTAGGGCAGGTGAATGAAAAACTGTTTTTT. It translates to CASSVGQVNEKLFF.